This entry lists 32 T cell receptor beta chains sequenced from one sample in a study of T cell changes during pregnancy in multiple sclerosis. Method: immunoSEQ multiplex PCR; TCRdb's copy keeps in-frame clones and lacks some. The sample has tens of thousands of clones, around 90% seen once. The sequences come from CD8+ T cells from peripheral blood mononuclear cells, collected after pregnancy. These receptors all come from a female donor with multiple sclerosis, enrolled in a pregnancy study.

The chain uses TRBV9 and TRBJ1-2, with D uncertain. V was cut by 5 bases and J by 1 base, with 12 bases left in between. There are 14 residues in the CDR3. The germline gives CDR1 SGDLS, CDR2 YYNGEE. The CDR3 region is CASSPHNYNYGYTF. DNA for the CDR3: TGTGCCAGCAGTCCCCATAACTATAACTATGGCTACACCTTC.

This chain links TRBV9 with TRBJ2-2; 9 bases are a match to TRBD1. CDR3 length equals 19 residues. Germline V lookup: CDR1 SGDLS, CDR2 YYNGEE. V lost 2 bases and J lost 6; bases outside the gene matches: 17. CDR3 sequence reads: CASSVPRGPRDRASGELFF. The CDR3 DNA reads as TGTGCCAGCAGCGTTCCGAGAGGCCCCCGGGACAGGGCGTCCGGGGAGCTGTTTTTT.

The genes are TRBV14 and TRBJ1-1, with D possibly TRBD1 on 5 matching bases. Germline V CDR1 and CDR2: SGHDN, FVKESK. V was clipped by 1 base and J by 5 bases, with 35 bases between them. The CDR3 totals 22 residues. The CDR3 loop is CASSQGFADTAGNPGGWTEAFF. CDR3 bases: TGTGCCAGCAGCCAAGGATTCGCAGATACGGCGGGGAATCCCGGGGGATGGACTGAAGCTTTCTTT. Looking up the rest from reference TRBV14 and TRBJ1-1 gives the full variable domain: EAGVTQFPSHSVIEKGQTVTLRCDPISGHDNLYWYRRVMGKEIKFLLHFVKESKQDESGMPNNRFLAERTGGTYSTLKVQPAELEDSGVYFCASSQGFADTAGNPGGWTEAFFGQGTRLTVV.

This chain links TRBV5-6 with TRBJ2-7; D possibly corresponds to TRBD1 (6 bases). The CDR3 length is 13 residues. Germline loops: CDR1 SGHDT, CDR2 YYEEEE. The V gene lost 0 bases and the J gene lost 6 bases, with 10 bases spanning the gap. In nucleotides, the CDR3 is TGTGCCAGCAGCTTGGGAACAGGGACCGAGCAGTACTTC. Translation gives CASSLGTGTEQYF.

V and J are TRBV6-1 and TRBJ2-2; 7 bases fit TRBD2. V lost 2 bases and J lost 3; bases outside the gene matches: 3. Germline assignment: CDR1 MNHNS and CDR2 SASEGT. This CDR3 spans 15 amino acids. CDR3: CASSETSGDTGELFF. DNA for the CDR3: TGTGCCAGCAGTGAAACGAGCGGGGACACCGGGGAGCTGTTTTTT.

The CDR3 DNA sequence: TGTGCCAGCAGTGTAGAGACAGTTAACTATGGCTACACCTTC. Amino acids: CASSVETVNYGYTF. V is TRBV2 and J is TRBJ1-2, with D possibly being TRBD1 (5 bases). The CDR3 length is 14 residues. The ends were cut back, 4 bases at V and 1 base at J, with 10 bases in the middle. Germline V gives CDR1 SNHLY, CDR2 FYNNEI.

The V gene is TRBV7-3, the J gene TRBJ1-2; the match to TRBD1 covers 9 bases. The germline CDR1 and CDR2 sequences are SGHTA and FQGTGA. This CDR3 comprises 14 residues. The junction had 3 bases not matched to a gene; V was cut back by 3 bases and J by 4 bases. CDR3 sequence: CASSLGQGLYGYTF. The CDR3 DNA sequence: TGTGCCAGCAGCTTGGGACAGGGCCTCTATGGCTACACCTTC. The entire variable domain, with the rest obtained from reference TRBV7-3 and TRBJ1-2, is as follows: GAGVSQTPSNKVTEKGKYVELRCDPISGHTALYWYRQSLGQGPEFLIYFQGTGAADDSGLPNDRFFAVRPEGSVSTLKIQRTERGDSAVYLCASSLGQGLYGYTFGSGTRLTVV.

This clone is a singleton in its sample. V is TRBV5-6 and J is TRBJ2-7; TRBD2 aligns across 15 bases. Germline V CDR1 and CDR2: SGHDT, YYEEEE. CDR3 length: 17 amino acids. Trimming cost V 1 base and J 7 bases; bases outside gene matches: 9. In DNA form, the CDR3 reads TGTGCCAGCAGCTTGTTTGGACTAGCGGGGGGGGCGGGGGAGCAGTACTTC. Amino acids: CASSLFGLAGGAGEQYF.

This clone was observed a single time. The chain employs TRBV27 and TRBJ1-5, with D uncertain. Germline V gene data show CDR1 as MNHEY and CDR2 as SMNVEV (reference sequence). This CDR3 contains 15 residues. V dropped 0 bases and J dropped 1 base, with 7 bases sitting between them. CDR3 sequence reads: CASSLSTGSNQPQHF. DNA of the CDR3: TGTGCCAGCAGTTTATCAACGGGGAGCAATCAGCCCCAGCATTTT.

The J gene is TRBJ2-1, the V gene TRBV4-3, with D possibly TRBD2 on 6 matching bases. The CDR3 totals 16 residues. Germline CDR1 and CDR2: LGHNA and YSLEER. Trimming removed 1 base at V and 1 base at J, with 11 bases between. The CDR3 region is CASSQVGDLSYNEQFF. Here the CDR3 DNA reads TGCGCCAGCAGCCAAGTCGGGGACTTATCCTACAATGAGCAGTTCTTC.

The J gene is TRBJ2-7, the V gene TRBV4-1, with a weak D call TRBD1 (5 bases). V was pared by 0 bases and J by 0 bases, with 9 bases between. There are 15 residues in the CDR3. Germline lookup yields CDR1 MGHRA and CDR2 YSYEKL. CDR3 bases: TGCGCCAGCAGCCAAGAGTCCAGGGTCTCCTACGAGCAGTACTTC. Protein product: CASSQESRVSYEQYF.

This sequence joins TRBV5-6 and TRBJ1-1; D call uncertain. V gave up 3 bases and J gave up 1 base, with 4 bases separating them. The CDR3 sequence is 12 residues long. Germline CDR1 SGHDT, CDR2 YYEEEE. DNA for the CDR3: TGTGCCAGCAGCTCAGGGAACACTGAAGCTTTCTTT. Protein product: CASSSGNTEAFF. The full variable domain, with the rest looked up from reference TRBV5-6 and TRBJ1-1, is DAGVTQSPTHLIKTRGQQVTLRCSPKSGHDTVSWYQQALGQGPQFIFQYYEEEERQRGNFPDRFSGHQFPNYSSELNVNALLLGDSALYLCASSSGNTEAFFGQGTRLTVV.

This clone was counted only a few times. The chain joins TRBV4-2 to TRBJ1-2; 7 bases are shared with TRBD1. The CDR3 is 16 amino acids. V gave up 0 bases and J gave up 2 bases; unmatched junction bases: 6. Germline V lookup: CDR1 LGHNA, CDR2 YNFKEQ. The CDR3: CASSQDRQGDNYGYTF. In DNA, the CDR3 is TGTGCCAGCAGCCAAGATAGGCAGGGGGACAACTATGGCTACACCTTC.

V usage is TRBV11-2 and J usage is TRBJ1-3; TRBD1 might be the D (6 bases). The CDR3 is 16 amino acids. Trimming shortened V by 5 bases and J by 0 bases, and 14 bases separated the two germline ends. Per the germline V gene, CDR1 is SGHAT and CDR2 is FQNNGV. CDR3 sequence reads: CASSLNRDLSGNTIYF. CDR3 coding DNA: TGTGCCAGCAGCCTGAACAGGGATCTCTCTGGAAACACCATATATTTT.

The V and J genes are TRBV4-3 and TRBJ2-3; D might be TRBD1 (5 bases). This CDR3 comprises 16 residues. The V gene's germline CDR1 is LGHNA and CDR2 YSLEER. The germline V and J ends were trimmed by 3 bases and 2 bases, with 15 bases remaining between them. In DNA, the CDR3 is TGCGCCAGCAGCCAGTACGAGCAGACAGTCACAGATACGCAGTATTTT. Its translation is CASSQYEQTVTDTQYF.

The chain recombines TRBV18 with TRBJ2-5; tentative D call: TRBD2 (6 bases). CDR3 length: 14 residues. V lost 2 bases and J 5 bases, leaving 12 bases between the germline ends. CDR1 is KGHSH, CDR2 LQKENI, per germline. The CDR3 region is CASSPAEGGETQYF. CDR3 in DNA: TGTGCCAGCTCACCAGCCGAAGGAGGGGAGACCCAGTACTTC.

This chain connects TRBV11-2 to TRBJ2-1, with 7 bases identical to TRBD1. The CDR3 spans 16 residues. Germline V gene sequence: CDR1 SGHAT, CDR2 FQNNGV. Germline trimming cut 4 bases from V and 7 bases from J; bases unmatched to any gene: 13. CDR3 bases: TGTGCCAGCAGCTCCGCCACTTTGACAGGGTGGAATGAGCAGTTCTTC. Encoded protein: CASSSATLTGWNEQFF. The full variable domain, with the rest looked up from reference TRBV11-2 and TRBJ2-1, is EAGVAQSPRYKIIEKRQSVAFWCNPISGHATLYWYQQILGQGPKLLIQFQNNGVVDDSQLPKDRFSAERLKGVDSTLKIQPAKLEDSAVYLCASSSATLTGWNEQFFGPGTRLTVL.

The chain combines TRBV7-3 with TRBJ2-6; D is uncertain. Trimming took off 7 bases at V and 0 bases at J, with 7 bases between the two ends. CDR1 and CDR2 from the germline V gene are SGHTA and FQGTGA. The CDR3 is made up of 14 amino acids. This CDR3 is CASNASSGANVLTF. In DNA, the CDR3 is TGTGCCAGCAATGCTAGCTCTGGGGCCAACGTCCTGACTTTC.

The chain uses TRBV5-6 and TRBJ1-1; 10 bases agree with TRBD1. The CDR3 runs to 15 residues. J was trimmed by 3 bases and V by 4 bases; bases with no gene match: 6. Looked up from germline, CDR1 is SGHDT and CDR2 is YYEEEE. CDR3 coding DNA: TGTGCCAGCAGCACAGACAGGGGGCTGGACACTGAAGCTTTCTTT. This translates into CASSTDRGLDTEAFF.

The V and J genes are TRBV19 and TRBJ1-6; TRBD1 might be the D (6 bases). V lost 9 bases, J lost 4 bases, and 10 bases lay in between. The CDR3 consists of 13 residues. Germline assignment: CDR1 LNHDA and CDR2 SQIVND (reference sequence). The CDR3 loop reads CASLQGYNSPLHF. CDR3 DNA: TGTGCCAGCCTTCAGGGGTATAATTCACCCCTCCACTTT. The variable domain in full, completed from reference TRBV19 and TRBJ1-6, reads DGGITQSPKYLFRKEGQNVTLSCEQNLNHDAMYWYRQDPGQGLRLIYYSQIVNDFQKGDIAEGYSVSREKKESFPLTVTSAQKNPTAFYLCASLQGYNSPLHFGNGTRLTVT.

The genes are TRBV19 and TRBJ1-2; a weak D match, TRBD1 (6 bases). There are 15 residues in the CDR3. V dropped 2 bases and J dropped 7 bases, with 17 bases sitting between them. Germline V CDR1 and CDR2: LNHDA, SQIVND (reference sequence). The CDR3 loop reads CASSIPYGGQAGYTF. CDR3 bases: TGTGCCAGTAGTATACCATACGGGGGGCAGGCTGGCTACACCTTC.

The genes are TRBV6-5 and TRBJ2-2; D gene uncertain. CDR1 is MNHEY and CDR2 is SVGAGI in the germline V gene. The V and J ends lost 0 bases and 2 bases respectively, with 7 bases between them. The CDR3 is 15 amino acids. The CDR3 DNA is TGTGCCAGCAGTTACTCGATCGGTAACACCGGGGAGCTGTTTTTT. It translates to CASSYSIGNTGELFF.

The count of this clone is one. This chain connects TRBV6-4 to TRBJ2-3; 8 nucleotides match TRBD2. CDR1 and CDR2 from the germline V gene are MRHNA and SNTAGT. V was clipped by 0 bases and J by 2 bases; unmatched bases: 4. CDR3 length: 16 residues. The DNA for the CDR3 is TGTGCCAGCAGTGACTCTAGCGGGGACCCCACAGATACGCAGTATTTT. Protein sequence: CASSDSSGDPTDTQYF.

The chain recombines TRBV7-9 with TRBJ2-3, with D possibly matching TRBD2 (5 bases). Germline V lookup: CDR1 SEHNR, CDR2 FQNEAQ (reference sequence). The CDR3 runs 14 residues. V dropped 0 bases and J dropped 1 base, with 5 bases sitting between them. The CDR3 DNA reads TGTGCCAGCAGCTTAGCGGGAGGCACAGATACGCAGTATTTT. Its translation is CASSLAGGTDTQYF.

This chain joins TRBV27 and TRBJ1-1, with unresolved D. This CDR3 has 17 amino acids. The V end was cut by 2 bases, the J end by 4 bases, with 20 bases between. In germline, CDR1 is MNHEY, CDR2 SMNVEV (reference sequence). The CDR3 nucleotides are TGTGCCAGCAGTTTAATTGGAACTCTCGGTTCGGGCACTGAAGCTTTCTTT. Translated, it gives CASSLIGTLGSGTEAFF.

This chain links TRBV9 with TRBJ2-5, with 12 bases lining up with TRBD2. This CDR3 is built from 15 residues. V lost 2 bases to trimming and J lost 3 bases; unmatched junction nucleotides: 2. Germline V lookup: CDR1 SGDLS, CDR2 YYNGEE. CDR3 coding DNA: TGTGCCAGCAGCGTTCGACTAGCGGGGGAAGAGACCCAGTACTTC. It codes for CASSVRLAGEETQYF.

This chain uses TRBV13 with TRBJ1-1; possibly TRBD1 for D (5 bases). The CDR3 is 16 amino acids. From germline, CDR1 is PRHDT and CDR2 FYEKMQ (reference sequence). V was clipped by 1 base and J by 1 base, with 13 bases between them. This chain's CDR3 is CASSLAPTGWNTEAFF. The CDR3 region has the DNA TGTGCCAGCAGCTTAGCTCCCACAGGTTGGAACACTGAAGCTTTCTTT.

This CDR3 is CASSPTITGQNLEEQYF. The CDR3 DNA follows: TGTGCCAGCAGCCCGACCATCACGGGACAGAACCTAGAAGAGCAGTACTTC. The chain uses TRBV7-2 and TRBJ2-7; 7 bases match TRBD1. This CDR3 has 17 residues. Germline CDR1 and CDR2: SGHTA and FQGNSA. Trimming took 5 bases from V and 7 from J; bases not matched to a gene: 20.

In its sample, this clone ranks as medium-sized. This rearrangement joins TRBV11-2 to TRBJ1-1; unclear D gene. CDR3 size: 13 residues. The germline V gene encodes CDR1 SGHAT and CDR2 FQNNGV. The V gene lost 6 bases and the J gene lost 1 base, with 9 bases spanning the gap. CDR3 loop: CASSLYGNTEAFF. As DNA, the CDR3 is TGTGCCAGCAGTCTATATGGGAACACTGAAGCTTTCTTT. The entire variable domain, with the rest obtained from reference TRBV11-2 and TRBJ1-1, is as follows: EAGVAQSPRYKIIEKRQSVAFWCNPISGHATLYWYQQILGQGPKLLIQFQNNGVVDDSQLPKDRFSAERLKGVDSTLKIQPAKLEDSAVYLCASSLYGNTEAFFGQGTRLTVV.

This chain uses TRBV9 with TRBJ2-7; 8 bases match TRBD1. The germline V gene encodes CDR1 SGDLS and CDR2 YYNGEE. V lost 4 bases to trimming and J lost 2 bases; unmatched junction nucleotides: 2. The CDR3 length is 13 residues. CDR3 protein: CASSPTGAYEQYF. CDR3 nucleotide sequence: TGTGCCAGCAGCCCGACAGGGGCCTACGAGCAGTACTTC.

This clone was counted many times. Here the CDR3 DNA reads TGTGCCAGCCGGGGCAGGGGGCCGGGGAATGAGCAGTTCTTC. It translates to CASRGRGPGNEQFF. The V call is TRBV25-1, the J call TRBJ2-1; 8 nucleotides align to TRBD1. The V gene's germline CDR1 is MGHDK and CDR2 SYGVNS. This CDR3 comprises 14 residues. Germline trimming cut 8 bases from V and 7 bases from J; bases unmatched to any gene: 10.

The chain links TRBV9 to TRBJ2-1; TRBD2 matches 9 bases. The V gene's germline CDR1 is SGDLS and CDR2 YYNGEE. Trimming removed 10 bases from V and 8 bases from J; junction bases left unmatched: 19. The CDR3 totals 16 residues. DNA of the CDR3: TGTGCCTTCGCGGGGGGGGGCTCTAGCTATCCAGATGAGCAGTTCTTC. The encoded protein is CAFAGGGSSYPDEQFF.